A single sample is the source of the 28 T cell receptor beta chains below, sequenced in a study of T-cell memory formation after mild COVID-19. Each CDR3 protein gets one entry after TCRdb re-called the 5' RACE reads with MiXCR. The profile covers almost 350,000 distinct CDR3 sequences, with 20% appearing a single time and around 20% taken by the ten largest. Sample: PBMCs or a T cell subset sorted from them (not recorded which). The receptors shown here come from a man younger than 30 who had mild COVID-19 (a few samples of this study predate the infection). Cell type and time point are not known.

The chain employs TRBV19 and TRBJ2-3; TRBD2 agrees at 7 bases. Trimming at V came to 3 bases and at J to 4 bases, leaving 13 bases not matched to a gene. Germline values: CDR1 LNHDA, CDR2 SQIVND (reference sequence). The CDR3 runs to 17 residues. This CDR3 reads CASSMVIGGGNADTQYF. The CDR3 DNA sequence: TGTGCCAGTAGTATGGTTATCGGCGGGGGTAACGCAGATACGCAGTATTTT.

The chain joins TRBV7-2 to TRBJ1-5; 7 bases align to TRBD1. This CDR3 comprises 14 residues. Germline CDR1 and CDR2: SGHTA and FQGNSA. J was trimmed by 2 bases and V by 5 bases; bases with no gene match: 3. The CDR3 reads CASSRRGGNQPQHF. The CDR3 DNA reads TGTGCCAGCAGCCGCAGGGGGGGCAATCAGCCCCAGCATTTT.

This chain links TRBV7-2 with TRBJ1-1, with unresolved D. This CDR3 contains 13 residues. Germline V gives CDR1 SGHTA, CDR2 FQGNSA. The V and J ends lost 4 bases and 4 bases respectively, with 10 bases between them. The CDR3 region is CASSSDGGTEAFF. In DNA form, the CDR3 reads TGTGCCAGCAGCTCCGACGGAGGCACTGAAGCTTTCTTT. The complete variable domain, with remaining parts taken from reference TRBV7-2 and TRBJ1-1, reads GAGVSQSPSNKVTEKGKDVELRCDPISGHTALYWYRQSLGQGLEFLIYFQGNSAPDKSGLPSDRFSAERTGGSVSTLTIQRTQQEDSAVYLCASSSDGGTEAFFGQGTRLTVV.

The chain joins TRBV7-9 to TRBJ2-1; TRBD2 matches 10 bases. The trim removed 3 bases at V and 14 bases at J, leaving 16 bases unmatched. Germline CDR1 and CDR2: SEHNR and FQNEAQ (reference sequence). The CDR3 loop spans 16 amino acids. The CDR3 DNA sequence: TGTGCCAGCAGCTTCCTGCCTAGCGGGGGCCCTGGGTACGAGTTCTTC. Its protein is CASSFLPSGGPGYEFF. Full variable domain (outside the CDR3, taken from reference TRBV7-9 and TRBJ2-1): DTGVSQNPRHKITKRGQNVTFRCDPISEHNRLYWYRQTLGQGPEFLTYFQNEAQLEKSRLLSDRFSAERPKGSFSTLEIQRTEQGDSAMYLCASSFLPSGGPGYEFFGPGTRLTVL.

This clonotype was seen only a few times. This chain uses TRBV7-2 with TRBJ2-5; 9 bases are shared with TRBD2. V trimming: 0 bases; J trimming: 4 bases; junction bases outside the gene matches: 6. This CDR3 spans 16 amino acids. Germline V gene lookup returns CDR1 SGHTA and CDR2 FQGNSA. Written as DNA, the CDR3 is TGTGCCAGCAGCTTAGCTAGCGGGGGTAGGGTAGAGACCCAGTACTTC. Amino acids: CASSLASGGRVETQYF. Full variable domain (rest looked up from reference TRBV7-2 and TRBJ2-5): GAGVSQSPSNKVTEKGKDVELRCDPISGHTALYWYRQSLGQGLEFLIYFQGNSAPDKSGLPSDRFSAERTGGSVSTLTIQRTQQEDSAVYLCASSLASGGRVETQYFGPGTRLLVL.

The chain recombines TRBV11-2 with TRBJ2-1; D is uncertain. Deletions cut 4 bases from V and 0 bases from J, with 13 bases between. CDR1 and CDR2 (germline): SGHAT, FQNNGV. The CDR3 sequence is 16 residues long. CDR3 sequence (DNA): TGTGCCAGCAGCTCTATCTGGGGAAGCTCCTACAATGAGCAGTTCTTC. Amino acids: CASSSIWGSSYNEQFF. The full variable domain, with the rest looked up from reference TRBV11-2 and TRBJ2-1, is EAGVAQSPRYKIIEKRQSVAFWCNPISGHATLYWYQQILGQGPKLLIQFQNNGVVDDSQLPKDRFSAERLKGVDSTLKIQPAKLEDSAVYLCASSSIWGSSYNEQFFGPGTRLTVL.

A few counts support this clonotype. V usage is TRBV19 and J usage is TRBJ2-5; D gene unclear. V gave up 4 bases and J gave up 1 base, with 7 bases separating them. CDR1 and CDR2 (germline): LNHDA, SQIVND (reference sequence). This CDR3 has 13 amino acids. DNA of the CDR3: TGTGCCAGTAGTAACAGCCTCCAAGAGACCCAGTACTTC. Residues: CASSNSLQETQYF.

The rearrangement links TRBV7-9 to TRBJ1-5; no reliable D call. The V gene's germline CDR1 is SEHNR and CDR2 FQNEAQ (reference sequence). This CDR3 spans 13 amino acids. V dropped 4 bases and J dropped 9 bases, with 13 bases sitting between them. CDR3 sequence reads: CASSYGPIWPQHF. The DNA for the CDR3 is TGTGCCAGCAGCTACGGGCCCATTTGGCCCCAGCATTTT.

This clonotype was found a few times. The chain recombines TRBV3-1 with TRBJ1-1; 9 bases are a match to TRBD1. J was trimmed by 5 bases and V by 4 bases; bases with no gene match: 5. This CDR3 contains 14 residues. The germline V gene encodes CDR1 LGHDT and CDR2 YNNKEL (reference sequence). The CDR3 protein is CASSPTGGVTEAFF. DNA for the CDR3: TGTGCCAGCAGCCCTACAGGGGGCGTGACTGAAGCTTTCTTT.

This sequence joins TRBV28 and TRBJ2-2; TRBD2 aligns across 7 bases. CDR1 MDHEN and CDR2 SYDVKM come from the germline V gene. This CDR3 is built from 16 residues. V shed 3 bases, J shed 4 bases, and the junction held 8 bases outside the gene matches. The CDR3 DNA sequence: TGTGCCAGCAGTTTGCAGACTAGCCCGCGCACCGGGGAGCTGTTTTTT. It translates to CASSLQTSPRTGELFF. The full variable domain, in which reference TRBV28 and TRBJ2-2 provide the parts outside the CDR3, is DVKVTQSSRYLVKRTGEKVFLECVQDMDHENMFWYRQDPGLGLRLIYFSYDVKMKEKGDIPEGYSVSREKKERFSLILESASTNQTSMYLCASSLQTSPRTGELFFGEGSRLTVL.

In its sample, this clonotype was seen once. Here the CDR3 reads CASSPPTSGGPNTGELFF. CDR3 sequence (DNA): TGCGCCAGCAGCCCCCCGACTAGCGGGGGACCTAACACCGGGGAGCTGTTTTTT. V is TRBV4-1 and J is TRBJ2-2, with TRBD2 matching over 12 bases. The V gene's germline CDR1 is MGHRA and CDR2 YSYEKL. V shed 4 bases and J 2 bases; nucleotides not matched to a gene: 8. The CDR3 covers 18 residues.

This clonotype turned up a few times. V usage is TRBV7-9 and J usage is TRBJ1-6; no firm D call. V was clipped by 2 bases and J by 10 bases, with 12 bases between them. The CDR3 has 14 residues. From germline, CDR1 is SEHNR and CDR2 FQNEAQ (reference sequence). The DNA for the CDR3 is TGTGCCAGCAGCTTATTAACGGAGACCTCACCCCTCCACTTT. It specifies CASSLLTETSPLHF.

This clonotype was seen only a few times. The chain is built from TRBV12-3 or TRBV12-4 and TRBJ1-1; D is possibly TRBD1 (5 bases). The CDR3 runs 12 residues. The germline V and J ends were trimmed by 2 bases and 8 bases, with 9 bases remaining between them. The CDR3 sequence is CASSLIGAEAFF. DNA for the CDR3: TGTGCCAGCAGTTTAATCGGGGCAGAAGCTTTCTTT.

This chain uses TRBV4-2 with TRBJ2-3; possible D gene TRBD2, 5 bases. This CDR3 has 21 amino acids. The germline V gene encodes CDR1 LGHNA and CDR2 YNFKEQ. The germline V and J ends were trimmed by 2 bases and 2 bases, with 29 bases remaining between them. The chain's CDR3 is CASSQLGWVAERNKNTDTQYF. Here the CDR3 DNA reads TGTGCCAGCAGCCAATTGGGGTGGGTAGCTGAGCGGAACAAGAACACAGATACGCAGTATTTT.

The CDR3 here is CASSPGFQGARGNTIYF. The CDR3 DNA is TGTGCCAGCTCACCAGGATTCCAGGGGGCGCGAGGAAACACCATATATTTT. This chain links TRBV18 with TRBJ1-3, with 8 bases fitting TRBD1. The trim removed 2 bases at V and 4 bases at J, leaving 10 bases unmatched. CDR3 length: 17 amino acids. CDR1 and CDR2 (germline): KGHSH, LQKENI.

The CDR3 nucleotides are TGTGCCAGCAGCCAAGACTTTGCGGCGGGGGTCCAATCCAAGCAGTACTTC. Protein sequence: CASSQDFAAGVQSKQYF. The V and J genes are TRBV4-2 and TRBJ2-7, with 7 bases fitting TRBD2. The CDR3 is 17 amino acids. V shed 0 bases, J shed 8 bases, and the junction held 16 bases outside the gene matches. Germline-derived CDR1 and CDR2 are LGHNA and YNFKEQ.

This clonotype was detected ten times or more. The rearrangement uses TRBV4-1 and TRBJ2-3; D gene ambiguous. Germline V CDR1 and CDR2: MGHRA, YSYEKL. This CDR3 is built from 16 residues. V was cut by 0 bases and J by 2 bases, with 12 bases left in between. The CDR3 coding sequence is TGCGCCAGCAGCCAAGAGACGGCCCCTAACACAGATACGCAGTATTTT. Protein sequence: CASSQETAPNTDTQYF.

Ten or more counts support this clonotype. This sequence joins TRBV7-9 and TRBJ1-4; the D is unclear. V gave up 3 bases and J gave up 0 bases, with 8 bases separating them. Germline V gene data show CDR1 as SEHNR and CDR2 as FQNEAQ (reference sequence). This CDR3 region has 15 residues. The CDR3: CASSFGWATNEKLFF. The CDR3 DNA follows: TGTGCCAGCAGCTTCGGATGGGCAACTAATGAAAAACTGTTTTTT.

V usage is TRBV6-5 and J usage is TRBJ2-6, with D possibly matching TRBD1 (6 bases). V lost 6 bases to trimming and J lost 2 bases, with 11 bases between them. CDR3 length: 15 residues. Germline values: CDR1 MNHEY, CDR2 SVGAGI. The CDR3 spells CASSNTGTGANVLTF. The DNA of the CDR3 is TGTGCCAGCAGCAATACAGGGACTGGGGCCAACGTCCTGACTTTC.

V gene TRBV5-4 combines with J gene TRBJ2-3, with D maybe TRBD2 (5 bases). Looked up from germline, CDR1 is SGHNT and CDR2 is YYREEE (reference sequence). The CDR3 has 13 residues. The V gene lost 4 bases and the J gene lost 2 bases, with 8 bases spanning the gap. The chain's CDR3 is CASSTSDTDTQYF. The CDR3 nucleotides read TGTGCCAGCAGCACTAGTGACACAGATACGCAGTATTTT.

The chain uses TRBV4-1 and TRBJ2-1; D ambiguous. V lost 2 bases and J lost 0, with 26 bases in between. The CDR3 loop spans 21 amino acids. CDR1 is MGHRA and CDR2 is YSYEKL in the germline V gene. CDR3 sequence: CASSQWPHAVIDRSSYNEQFF. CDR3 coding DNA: TGCGCCAGCAGCCAATGGCCCCATGCGGTAATCGACCGAAGCTCCTACAATGAGCAGTTCTTC.

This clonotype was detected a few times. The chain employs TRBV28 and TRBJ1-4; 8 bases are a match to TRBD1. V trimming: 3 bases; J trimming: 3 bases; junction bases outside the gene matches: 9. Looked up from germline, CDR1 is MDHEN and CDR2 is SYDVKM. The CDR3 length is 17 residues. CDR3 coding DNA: TGTGCCAGCAGTTTCGCCGGACAGGGAGTAGCTAATGAAAAACTGTTTTTT. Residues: CASSFAGQGVANEKLFF.

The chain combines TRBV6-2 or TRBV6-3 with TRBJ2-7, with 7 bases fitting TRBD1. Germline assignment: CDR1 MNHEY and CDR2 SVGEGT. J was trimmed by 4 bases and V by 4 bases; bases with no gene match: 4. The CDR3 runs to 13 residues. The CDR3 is CASSSVRGYEQYV. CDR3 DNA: TGTGCCAGCAGTTCGGTCAGGGGGTACGAGCAGTACGTC.

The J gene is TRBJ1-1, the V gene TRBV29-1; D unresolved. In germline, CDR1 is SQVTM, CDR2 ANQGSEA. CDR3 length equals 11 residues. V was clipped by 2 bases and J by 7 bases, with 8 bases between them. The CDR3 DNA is TGCAGCGTTGAACGGTATGATGAAGCTTTCTTT. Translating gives CSVERYDEAFF.

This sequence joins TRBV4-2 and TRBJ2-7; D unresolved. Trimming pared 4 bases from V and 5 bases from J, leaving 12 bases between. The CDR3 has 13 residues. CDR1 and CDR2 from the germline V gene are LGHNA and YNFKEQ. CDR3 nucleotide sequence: TGTGCCAGCAGCCCCCGGACCTGGAACGAGCAGTACTTC. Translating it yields CASSPRTWNEQYF.

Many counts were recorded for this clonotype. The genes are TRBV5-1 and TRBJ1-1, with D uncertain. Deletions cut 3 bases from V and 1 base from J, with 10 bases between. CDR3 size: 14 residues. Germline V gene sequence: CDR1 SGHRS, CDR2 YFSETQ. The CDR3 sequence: CASSWTTANTEAFF. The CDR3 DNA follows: TGCGCCAGCAGCTGGACGACTGCGAACACTGAAGCTTTCTTT.

CDR3 loop: CASSPGQGISNQPQHF. For the CDR3, the DNA is TGCGCCAGCAGCCCCGGACAGGGAATAAGCAATCAGCCCCAGCATTTT. J is TRBJ1-5 and V is TRBV5-1; TRBD1 aligns across 8 bases. Trimming removed 4 bases from V and 1 base from J; junction bases left unmatched: 7. This CDR3 spans 16 amino acids. Germline V CDR1 and CDR2: SGHRS, YFSETQ.

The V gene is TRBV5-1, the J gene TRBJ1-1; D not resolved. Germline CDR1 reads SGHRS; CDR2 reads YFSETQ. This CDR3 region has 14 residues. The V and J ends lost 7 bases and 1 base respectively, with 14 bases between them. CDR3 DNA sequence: TGCGCCAGCTCTGCCCGAACCGGGAACACTGAAGCTTTCTTT. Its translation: CASSARTGNTEAFF.